Listed below are T cell receptor beta chains from one sample, sequenced in a study of blood T cell repertoires in COVID-19. Some clones are missing from TCRdb's copy, which holds only in-frame ones; the method was immunoSEQ multiplex PCR. In the table there are about 220,000 clones, 82% of which are singletons. Sequenced sample: PBMCs or T cells enriched from blood (not recorded which). The receptors derive from a woman aged 55-75 years who had recovered from COVID-19. Both conserved end residues are part of each CDR3. Each record gives: V gene, D gene, clone size, J gene, CDR3 length, CDR3 DNA, CDR3 protein. A D gene is named only where the DNA matches it firmly. Only part of the rows carry a size: once, few, many, or a class if the clone is expanded.

v_gene: TRBV7-8; d_gene: TRBD1; abundance: -; j_gene: TRBJ1-5; len: 16; CDR3nt: TGTGCCAGCAGCTTGGGGGGACAGGGGGGGAGTCAGCCCCAGCATTTT; CDR3aa: CASSLGGQGGSQPQHF
v_gene: TRBV25-1; d_gene: TRBD1; abundance: -; j_gene: TRBJ1-4; len: 14; CDR3nt: TGTGCCAGCAGTCCGGGACAGGCTAATGAAAAACTGTTTTTT; CDR3aa: CASSPGQANEKLFF
v_gene: TRBV19; d_gene: -; abundance: -; j_gene: TRBJ2-1; len: 15; CDR3nt: TGTGCCAGTAGTTCCCCAGGTAGCTCCTACAATGAGCAGTTCTTC; CDR3aa: CASSSPGSSYNEQFF
v_gene: TRBV4-1; d_gene: TRBD2; abundance: -; j_gene: TRBJ2-3; len: 22; CDR3nt: TGCGCCAGCAGCAGATTACAGGGAGCCGGGACTAGCGGGAGGGCCTTGACAGATACGCAGTATTTT; CDR3aa: CASSRLQGAGTSGRALTDTQYF
v_gene: TRBV28; d_gene: TRBD2; abundance: -; j_gene: TRBJ2-7; len: 14; CDR3nt: TGTGCCAGCAGTTATAGCGGGAGGTCGGACGAGCAGTACTTC; CDR3aa: CASSYSGRSDEQYF
v_gene: TRBV27; d_gene: -; abundance: -; j_gene: TRBJ1-6; len: 14; CDR3nt: TGTGCCAGCAGTCCGACTCAGGGAGGTTCACCCCTCCACTTT; CDR3aa: CASSPTQGGSPLHF
v_gene: TRBV5-8; d_gene: -; abundance: -; j_gene: TRBJ2-1; len: 14; CDR3nt: TGTGCCAGCAGCTTGGACAGCTCCTACAATGAGCAGTTCTTC; CDR3aa: CASSLDSSYNEQFF
v_gene: TRBV7-3; d_gene: TRBD2; abundance: few; j_gene: TRBJ2-1; len: 17; CDR3nt: TGTGCCAGCAGCTTAAATCCGACGCGGGGGAGTTTTAATGAGCAGTTCTTC; CDR3aa: CASSLNPTRGSFNEQFF
v_gene: TRBV2; d_gene: TRBD1; abundance: -; j_gene: TRBJ1-4; len: 14; CDR3nt: TGTGCCAGCAGTGAGAGGGGGCGGAGTGAAAAACTGTTTTTT; CDR3aa: CASSERGRSEKLFF
v_gene: TRBV23-1; d_gene: -; abundance: -; j_gene: TRBJ1-5; len: 14; CDR3nt: TGCGCCAGCAGTCAATATAGGGCGGGTCAGCCCCAGCATTTT; CDR3aa: CASSQYRAGQPQHF
v_gene: TRBV7-7; d_gene: -; abundance: -; j_gene: TRBJ2-1; len: 15; CDR3nt: TGTGCCAGCAGCTTATCGAGGGAGGAATACAATGAGCAGTTCTTC; CDR3aa: CASSLSREEYNEQFF
v_gene: TRBV6-2/TRBV6-3; d_gene: TRBD1; abundance: once; j_gene: TRBJ1-3; len: 15; CDR3nt: TGTGCCAGCAGTTACCGGGACAGCTCTGGAAACACCATATATTTT; CDR3aa: CASSYRDSSGNTIYF
v_gene: TRBV27; d_gene: -; abundance: -; j_gene: TRBJ1-1; len: 14; CDR3nt: TGTGCCAGCCTCCCGAGTTCATTGTCAACTGAAGCTTTCTTT; CDR3aa: CASLPSSLSTEAFF
v_gene: TRBV3-1/TRBV3-2; d_gene: -; abundance: -; j_gene: TRBJ2-3; len: 12; CDR3nt: TGTGCCAGCAGCCAGCAACAAGATACGCAGTATTTT; CDR3aa: CASSQQQDTQYF
v_gene: TRBV6-5; d_gene: TRBD1; abundance: once; j_gene: TRBJ2-3; len: 12; CDR3nt: TGTGCCAGCAGCTCGGACAGGGGGCGTCTGTATTTT; CDR3aa: CASSSDRGRLYF
v_gene: TRBV6-6; d_gene: TRBD1; abundance: few; j_gene: TRBJ2-6; len: 16; CDR3nt: TGTGCCAGCAGTCGACAGGGTCACTCTGGGGCCAACGTCCTGACTTTC; CDR3aa: CASSRQGHSGANVLTF
v_gene: TRBV4-1; d_gene: TRBD2; abundance: once; j_gene: TRBJ2-3; len: 16; CDR3nt: TGCGCCAGCAGCCCCCGACTAGCGAGGGCTGAAGATACGCAGTATTTT; CDR3aa: CASSPRLARAEDTQYF
v_gene: TRBV5-4; d_gene: -; abundance: -; j_gene: TRBJ1-1; len: 12; CDR3nt: TGTGCCAGCAGCCTACGTCAGACAGAAGCTTTCTTT; CDR3aa: CASSLRQTEAFF
v_gene: TRBV7-9; d_gene: -; abundance: -; j_gene: TRBJ2-3; len: 18; CDR3nt: TGTGCCAGCAGCTCCTTACGGGGGACCAAAGCTCAAACAGATACGCAGTATTTT; CDR3aa: CASSSLRGTKAQTDTQYF
v_gene: TRBV5-1; d_gene: TRBD1; abundance: few; j_gene: TRBJ1-1; len: 16; CDR3nt: TGCGCCAGCAGCTTCGGGACAGGGAGAGCAAACACTGAAGCTTTCTTT; CDR3aa: CASSFGTGRANTEAFF
v_gene: TRBV5-1; d_gene: TRBD1; abundance: -; j_gene: TRBJ1-1; len: 15; CDR3nt: TGCGCCAGCAGCGCGGGGGACAGGGGGCGATCGGCGGCTTTCTTT; CDR3aa: CASSAGDRGRSAAFF
v_gene: TRBV5-1; d_gene: TRBD1; abundance: -; j_gene: TRBJ1-3; len: 16; CDR3nt: TGCGCCAGCAGCCCACGGACAGGGGAATCTGGAAACACCATATATTTT; CDR3aa: CASSPRTGESGNTIYF
v_gene: TRBV7-3; d_gene: -; abundance: -; j_gene: TRBJ2-7; len: 21; CDR3nt: TGTGCCAGCAGCAAAGGGATCGTTGGGGACTTCCTAACTGGGACCTCCTACGAGCAGTACTTC; CDR3aa: CASSKGIVGDFLTGTSYEQYF
v_gene: TRBV16; d_gene: -; abundance: few; j_gene: TRBJ1-5; len: 15; CDR3nt: TGTGCCAGCAGCCAATTGGGGGGGACCAATCAGCCCCAGCATTTT; CDR3aa: CASSQLGGTNQPQHF
v_gene: TRBV24-1; d_gene: -; abundance: once; j_gene: TRBJ2-7; len: 13; CDR3nt: TGTGCCACCAGTGATTCCCATGCGAGCGAGCAGTACTTC; CDR3aa: CATSDSHASEQYF
v_gene: TRBV5-1; d_gene: TRBD2; abundance: once; j_gene: TRBJ2-1; len: 15; CDR3nt: TGCGCCAGCAGCCCGTCCCCGGGACTAGAAGATGAGCAGTTCTTC; CDR3aa: CASSPSPGLEDEQFF
v_gene: TRBV4-1; d_gene: -; abundance: -; j_gene: TRBJ2-6; len: 17; CDR3nt: TGCGCCAGCAGCCGGGGCGGTCTAGTAACTGGGGCCAACGTCCTGACTTTC; CDR3aa: CASSRGGLVTGANVLTF
v_gene: TRBV2; d_gene: -; abundance: -; j_gene: TRBJ2-3; len: 15; CDR3nt: TGTGCCAGCAGTGACTCAGGGGTTGGAACAGATACGCAGTATTTT; CDR3aa: CASSDSGVGTDTQYF
v_gene: TRBV15; d_gene: -; abundance: many; j_gene: TRBJ2-7; len: 14; CDR3nt: TGTGCCACCAGCAGAGTCCCCCACACATACGAGCAGTACTTC; CDR3aa: CATSRVPHTYEQYF
v_gene: TRBV21-1; d_gene: -; abundance: -; j_gene: TRBJ1-5; len: 15; CDR3nt: TGTGCCAGCAGCAGAAACCAGGGGGCTCCCAGGCCCCAGCATTTT; CDR3aa: CASSRNQGAPRPQHF